The 27 T cell receptor beta chains listed next were all sequenced from one sample in a study of T-cell reconstitution after alpha-beta-depleted transplantation in children. TCRbeta library preparation incorporated unique molecular identifiers. TCRdb used MiXCR to reprocess the PCR reads, holding one entry per CDR3 protein. The top ten hold around 15% of the sample, which has around 490,000 distinct CDR3 sequences, 10% to 12% seen once. The material was PBMCs, mostly from graft donor cells, obtained 180 days after TCRalphabeta/CD19-depleted stem cell transplant. These receptors originate from a female patient aged 2-10 years who had a stem cell transplant for aplastic anemia, so the T cells may come from the graft donor.

This clonotype has at least ten counts. The genes are TRBV27 and TRBJ1-1; no definite D call. The CDR3 consists of 13 residues. The V gene's germline CDR1 is MNHEY and CDR2 SMNVEV (reference sequence). V lost 3 bases and J lost 3, with 8 bases in between. CDR3 sequence (DNA): TGTGCCAGCAGTTTTACGGGAGACACTGAAGCTTTCTTT. Translated: CASSFTGDTEAFF.

The chain carries TRBV2 and TRBJ2-2; D is unclear. Looked up from germline, CDR1 is SNHLY and CDR2 is FYNNEI. The CDR3 loop spans 14 amino acids. Deletions cut 1 base from V and 4 bases from J, with 7 bases between. CDR3 sequence: CASSEDQITGELFF. The CDR3 nucleotides read TGTGCCAGCAGTGAAGACCAAATCACCGGGGAGCTGTTTTTT. Full variable domain (remainder filled in from reference TRBV2 and TRBJ2-2): EPEVTQTPSHQVTQMGQEVILRCVPISNHLYFYWYRQILGQKVEFLVSFYNNEISEKSEIFDDQFSVERPDGSNFTLKIRSTKLEDSAMYFCASSEDQITGELFFGEGSRLTVL.

This clonotype has at least ten counts. CDR3 coding DNA: TGTGCCAGCAGCCCCAGAGTGCTAGCGGGAAGGAGGGTAACCGGGGAGCTGTTTTTT. Residues: CASSPRVLAGRRVTGELFF. The gene calls are TRBV11-2 and TRBJ2-2, with 9 bases lining up with TRBD2. V was pared by 5 bases and J by 5 bases, with 18 bases of the junction left unmatched. The CDR3 has 19 residues. Germline lookup yields CDR1 SGHAT and CDR2 FQNNGV.

This chain links TRBV10-3 with TRBJ2-2; D is possibly TRBD1 or TRBD2 (5 bases each). Germline-derived CDR1 and CDR2 are ENHRY and SYGVKD. CDR3 length: 15 residues. Trimming took off 6 bases at V and 3 bases at J, with 14 bases between the two ends. CDR3 sequence (DNA): TGTGCCATCAGGGGGACGGGCGCGGACACCGGGGAGCTGTTTTTT. Protein: CAIRGTGADTGELFF.

This clonotype came up a few times. The J gene is TRBJ2-1, the V gene TRBV6-1; perhaps TRBD1 as D (6 bases). CDR1 and CDR2 from the germline V gene are MNHNS and SASEGT. V shed 6 bases and J shed 4 bases, with 22 bases lying between them. The CDR3 contains 17 residues. As DNA, the CDR3 is TGTGCCAGCAGCGCAGCCCCAACAGGGTTGGGATACAATGAGCAGTTCTTC. It encodes CASSAAPTGLGYNEQFF.

The chain combines TRBV6-1 with TRBJ2-1; no clear D. This CDR3 has 14 amino acids. Germline V gene sequence: CDR1 MNHNS, CDR2 SASEGT. V was shortened by 7 bases and J by 9 bases, with 19 bases between the two germline ends. This CDR3 is CASTSRPFAAEQFF. The CDR3 region has the DNA TGTGCCAGCACCTCCCGCCCGTTCGCGGCTGAGCAGTTCTTC.

The chain has TRBV7-6 and TRBJ2-7; tentative D call: TRBD1 (6 bases). CDR1 is SGHVS and CDR2 is FNYEAQ in the germline V gene. Trimming cost V 4 bases and J 3 bases, with 16 bases left between them. The CDR3 is 15 residues long. The CDR3 DNA reads as TGTGCCAGCAGCTCACAAACGGGACACCTCTACGAGCAGTACTTC. Its translation: CASSSQTGHLYEQYF.

This clonotype was counted between two and nine times. This chain uses TRBV7-8 with TRBJ2-4; TRBD1 matches at 8 bases. The trim removed 1 base at V and 5 bases at J, leaving 16 bases unmatched. Germline CDR1 SGHVS, CDR2 FQNEAQ. This CDR3 has 19 residues. CDR3 sequence reads: CASSLGQGSGWGSQNIQYF. CDR3 DNA: TGTGCCAGCAGCTTAGGACAGGGGTCAGGGTGGGGTAGCCAAAACATTCAGTACTTC. Full variable domain (rest looked up from reference TRBV7-8 and TRBJ2-4): GAGVSQSPRYKVAKRGQDVALRCDPISGHVSLFWYQQALGQGPEFLTYFQNEAQLDKSGLPSDRFFAERPEGSVSTLKIQRTQQEDSAVYLCASSLGQGSGWGSQNIQYFGAGTRLSVL.

This clonotype was observed a few times. This chain links TRBV21-1 with TRBJ1-2; the table assigns TRBD1, which was not confirmed against the DNA. TRBV21-1 corresponds to a pseudogene. CDR3 length: 14 amino acids. The CDR3 spells CASSTRDRAYGYTF. The CDR3 nucleotides are TGTGCCAGCAGCACCCGGGACAGGGCCTATGGCTACACCTTC.

A few counts support this clonotype. The gene calls are TRBV12-5 and TRBJ2-1; 8 positions match TRBD2. Trimming removed 5 bases from V and 5 bases from J; junction bases left unmatched: 11. The CDR3 is made up of 16 amino acids. From germline, CDR1 is LGHNT and CDR2 FRNRAP. The CDR3 here is CASGPPTSGGNNEQFF. As DNA, the CDR3 is TGTGCTAGTGGTCCCCCAACTAGCGGAGGCAACAATGAGCAGTTCTTC.

This chain links TRBV20-1 with TRBJ1-1, with D possibly being TRBD1 (6 bases). Germline lookup yields CDR1 DFQATT and CDR2 SNEGSKA (reference sequence). The CDR3 contains 15 residues. The V end lost 3 bases, the J end lost 6 bases, and 20 bases lay between the germline ends. The CDR3 DNA sequence: TGCAGTGCTAGGGGGGTCACAGGGAAGCGAGCTGAAGCTTTCTTT. Its protein product is CSARGVTGKRAEAFF.

This sequence joins TRBV11-2 and TRBJ2-1; no clear D. Germline CDR1 reads SGHAT; CDR2 reads FQNNGV. This CDR3 comprises 15 residues. With 4 bases removed from V and 5 bases from J, the gap between germline ends came to 15 bases. CDR3 DNA: TGTGCCAGCAGCTCCCTCGGGCGTGGCAACAATGAGCAGTTCTTC. Translation gives CASSSLGRGNNEQFF.

The table lists this clonotype with a few counts. The chain couples TRBV20-1 to TRBJ2-1, with D possibly TRBD1 on 6 matching bases. The CDR3 loop spans 13 amino acids. Germline CDR1 is DFQATT and CDR2 is SNEGSKA (reference sequence). V was clipped by 5 bases and J by 1 base, with 9 bases between them. The CDR3 DNA reads TGCAGTGCTTCAGACAGGTCCTACAATGAGCAGTTCTTC. It specifies CSASDRSYNEQFF.

The chain couples TRBV7-2 to TRBJ2-4; TRBD2 agrees at 7 bases. The ends lost 5 bases at V and 7 bases at J; junction bases unmatched: 5. The CDR3 length is 13 residues. CDR1 and CDR2 from the germline V gene are SGHTA and FQGNSA. CDR3 sequence reads: CASSPWGGNIQYF. The CDR3 nucleotides are TGTGCCAGCAGCCCCTGGGGGGGGAACATTCAGTACTTC.

This clonotype was seen a handful of times. The J gene is TRBJ1-4, the V gene TRBV28; weak D call: TRBD1 (5 bases). CDR3 length: 17 residues. Germline V gene sequence: CDR1 MDHEN, CDR2 SYDVKM. V lost 2 bases, J lost 6 bases, and 19 bases lay in between. For the CDR3, the DNA is TGTGCCAGCAGTTTAACCGGGACCAGATTGACGGATGAAAAACTGTTTTTT. Amino acids: CASSLTGTRLTDEKLFF.

The chain employs TRBV12-3 or TRBV12-4 and TRBJ1-5, with D possibly TRBD1 on 6 matching bases. Trimming stripped 4 bases from V and 6 bases from J, with 16 bases between. The CDR3 length is 15 residues. The CDR3 protein is CASSYLGGFGQPQHF. CDR3 DNA: TGTGCCAGCAGTTACCTGGGGGGCTTCGGTCAGCCCCAGCATTTT.

There are a few counts of this clonotype. The chain joins TRBV6-5 to TRBJ2-5; 11 bases map to TRBD1. This CDR3 comprises 16 residues. Germline V gene data show CDR1 as MNHEY and CDR2 as SVGAGI. J was trimmed by 4 bases and V by 4 bases; bases with no gene match: 8. For the CDR3, the DNA is TGTGCCAGCAGTTCGACCGGGACAGGGGGAGGAGAGACCCAGTACTTC. As protein: CASSSTGTGGGETQYF.

This chain links TRBV15 with TRBJ2-7, with a possible D match to TRBD1 (5 bases). Deletions cut 3 bases from V and 3 bases from J, with 18 bases between. Germline loops: CDR1 LNHNV, CDR2 YYDKDF (reference sequence). CDR3 length: 16 residues. CDR3: CATSRDTEPLIYEQYF. The DNA of the CDR3 is TGTGCCACCAGCAGGGACACAGAGCCTTTAATCTACGAGCAGTACTTC.

This clonotype has only a few counts. The CDR3 protein is CSGAGTSFTEQFF. Here the CDR3 DNA reads TGCAGCGGTGCCGGGACTAGCTTTACTGAGCAGTTCTTC. The genes are TRBV29-1 and TRBJ2-1, with 9 bases lining up with TRBD2. Germline-derived CDR1 and CDR2 are SQVTM and ANQGSEA. This CDR3 has 13 amino acids. Trimming cost V 7 bases and J 9 bases; bases outside gene matches: 10.

There are a few counts of this clonotype. The rearrangement joins TRBV7-3 to TRBJ2-7; D may correspond to TRBD1 or TRBD2 (6 bases each). CDR3 length: 15 amino acids. Germline V CDR1 and CDR2: SGHTA, FQGTGA. Trimming pared 5 bases from V and 0 bases from J, leaving 14 bases between. The CDR3 DNA is TGTGCCAGCAGCGAGGTAGGGGGGAGCTCCTACGAGCAGTACTTC. It translates to CASSEVGGSSYEQYF.

This clonotype occurred a few times. V and J are TRBV5-1 and TRBJ1-2; no firm D call. The V end was cut by 0 bases, the J end by 5 bases, with 8 bases between. Germline V gives CDR1 SGHRS, CDR2 YFSETQ. The CDR3 runs 13 residues. The CDR3 coding sequence is TGCGCCAGCAGCTTGGAACATTTATATGGCTACACCTTC. Translating gives CASSLEHLYGYTF.

The rearrangement uses TRBV11-2 and TRBJ2-1, with 12 bases identical to TRBD2. The germline CDR1 and CDR2 sequences are SGHAT and FQNNGV. The V segment lost 1 base and the J segment 7 bases; nucleotides outside the gene matches: 5. This CDR3 spans 16 amino acids. CDR3 in amino acids: CASSLVGLAGTNEQFF. The CDR3 nucleotides are TGTGCCAGCAGCTTAGTAGGACTAGCGGGAACGAATGAGCAGTTCTTC.

This chain connects TRBV7-3 to TRBJ2-2, with 13 nucleotides matching TRBD2. The CDR3 spans 18 residues. Trimming at V came to 5 bases and at J to 3 bases, leaving 9 bases not matched to a gene. The germline V gene encodes CDR1 SGHTA and CDR2 FQGTGA. As DNA, the CDR3 is TGTGCCAGCAGCCTCGGACTAGCGGGAGTGGGACACACCGGGGAGCTGTTTTTT. It specifies CASSLGLAGVGHTGELFF.

This clonotype was counted a few times. The chain has TRBV28 and TRBJ2-2; TRBD1 aligns across 7 bases. The CDR3 has 14 residues. The V gene's germline CDR1 is MDHEN and CDR2 SYDVKM. V lost 5 bases, J lost 6 bases, and 6 bases stayed unmatched. For the CDR3, the DNA is TGTGCCAGCAGTATAAGAGGGACAGCCGGGGAGCTGTTTTTT. This sequence encodes CASSIRGTAGELFF.

This sequence joins TRBV7-2 and TRBJ1-2; maybe TRBD1 (5 bases). Germline values: CDR1 SGHTA, CDR2 FQGNSA. This CDR3 is 16 amino acids long. Deletions cut 5 bases from V and 1 base from J, with 17 bases between. In DNA, the CDR3 is TGTGCCAGCAGCATAGACAGATTGAACTATAACTATGGCTACACCTTC. Its protein is CASSIDRLNYNYGYTF.

The rearrangement uses TRBV3-1 and TRBJ2-1, with 7 bases matching TRBD2. This CDR3 is 14 amino acids long. V was clipped by 2 bases and J by 8 bases; unmatched bases: 6. Germline lookup yields CDR1 LGHDT and CDR2 YNNKEL (reference sequence). CDR3 DNA: TGTGCCAGCAGCCAATCACGACTAGCATATGAGCAGTTCTTC. The encoded protein is CASSQSRLAYEQFF.

The gene calls are TRBV7-6 and TRBJ1-1; no definite D call. Germline lookup yields CDR1 SGHVS and CDR2 FNYEAQ. Trimming shortened V by 2 bases and J by 3 bases, and 13 bases separated the two germline ends. This CDR3 has 15 residues. CDR3 in DNA: TGTGCCAGCAGCTTACTGGCAGAATCGGACACTGAAGCTTTCTTT. Protein product: CASSLLAESDTEAFF.